A selection of T cell receptor beta chains follows, all from one sample in a study of early T cells in non-severe SARS-CoV-2 infection. TCRdb reprocessed the 5' RACE reads with MiXCR, giving one entry per CDR3 protein. The sample has about 40,000 distinct CDR3 sequences, over 4% seen once. Source material: whole blood. The receptors originated from an adult who was a healthcare worker with PCR-confirmed SARS-CoV-2 infection or an uninfected control (not recorded which). Both conserved end residues are part of each CDR3. The order of the fields is V gene, J gene, CDR3 length, CDR3 protein.

TRBV6-6	TRBJ2-6	13	CASSWGGANVLTF
TRBV7-2	TRBJ1-2	15	CASSPPPGNRAGYTF
TRBV9	TRBJ1-1	15	CASSTMTGSDTEAFF
TRBV27	TRBJ2-5	15	CASSRSRGVGETQYF
TRBV11-2	TRBJ2-1	16	CASSPGGAGAVYEQFF
TRBV6-1	TRBJ1-2	14	CASRSPDKNYGYTF
TRBV7-9	TRBJ1-4	13	CASSPQGNEKLFF
TRBV5-5	TRBJ2-7	14	CASSLVTEAYEQYF
TRBV20-1	TRBJ2-2	16	CSARPLAGGAAGELFF
TRBV6-6	TRBJ1-3	16	CASSYSKGGRGNTIYF
TRBV2	TRBJ2-1	16	CASSEQVAGGYNEQFF
TRBV7-2	TRBJ2-2	12	CASSIGSGELFF
TRBV3-1	TRBJ2-7	15	CASSQVVSVRREQYF
TRBV18	TRBJ1-2	15	CASSPEADLNYGYTF
TRBV18	TRBJ2-3	14	CASSPDSRTDTQYF
TRBV19	TRBJ1-5	15	CASSGQRVGNQPQHF
TRBV7-2	TRBJ2-5	13	CASSLTGLETQYF
TRBV11-2	TRBJ2-7	14	CASSFGRGAYEQYF
TRBV5-1	TRBJ2-7	14	CASSPTGGSNEQYF
TRBV10-3	TRBJ1-5	15	CAISDSGRGGQPQHF
TRBV20-1	TRBJ1-5	14	CSAAPTGGDQPQHF
TRBV7-2	TRBJ2-5	14	CASSSDNGRETQYF
TRBV11-2	TRBJ2-2	15	CASSLGRVRTGELFF
TRBV5-5	TRBJ2-1	15	CASSLEDRGDNEQFF
TRBV28	TRBJ1-2	14	CASKAGGGNYGYTF
TRBV9	TRBJ2-1	14	CASSDGSPGNEQFF
TRBV27	TRBJ2-3	15	CASSSPAEYKDTQYF
TRBV2	TRBJ2-1	17	CASSDPAEPHKYNEQFF
TRBV12-5	TRBJ2-5	14	CASGNRVRQETQYF
TRBV3-1	TRBJ1-1	13	CASSQDRKVEAFF
TRBV20-1	TRBJ2-3	14	CSARGTSGSDTQYF
TRBV2	TRBJ2-1	13	CARSSSFYNEQFF
TRBV24-1	TRBJ2-5	15	CATSDVQGSQETQYF
TRBV20-1	TRBJ1-1	13	CSAKRGADTEAFF
TRBV10-3	TRBJ2-3	13	CASQDWGGDTQYF
TRBV6-5	TRBJ2-7	11	CASSPGGEQYF
TRBV7-8	TRBJ2-2	17	CASSLVRLATNTGELFF
TRBV11-2	TRBJ2-1	13	CASSLSLSVEQFF
TRBV18	TRBJ1-2	14	CASSPGGTNYGYTF
TRBV18	TRBJ2-7	14	CASSPPRGFGEQYF
TRBV3-1	TRBJ1-3	14	CASSQQAFGNTIYF